One and the same sample provided the 3 T cell receptor beta chains below, sequenced in a study of neurological immune-mediated disorders. Each CDR3 protein gets one entry after TCRdb re-called the 5' RACE reads with MiXCR. The sample shows 75,000 to 85,000 distinct CDR3 sequences, roughly 17% of them seen only once. Material: PBMCs. The source of these receptors is a woman aged 40 to 50 in good health.

About this clonotype: The junction does not match germline at one end; this may be a read error. This chain uses TRBV2 with TRBJ2-5; 8 bases line up with TRBD1. Germline assignment: CDR1 SNHLY and CDR2 FYNNEI. This CDR3 spans 16 amino acids. The chain's CDR3 is CVSRPGTGYPGETQYF. In DNA, the CDR3 is TGTGTCAGCAGGCCCGGGACAGGCTACCCAGGTGAGACCCAGTACTTC.

V and J are TRBV5-1 and TRBJ2-1, with TRBD1 matching 7 bases. This CDR3 spans 16 amino acids. V lost 0 bases to trimming and J lost 0 bases; unmatched junction nucleotides: 3. Germline CDR1 SGHRS, CDR2 YFSETQ. The CDR3 sequence is CASSLGDSGSYNEQFF. CDR3 coding DNA: TGCGCCAGCAGCTTGGGGGACAGTGGCTCCTACAATGAGCAGTTCTTC.

As concerns this clonotype: A single base separates this from a much larger clone, so it may be a read error. V gene TRBV20-1 combines with J gene TRBJ2-5; either TRBD1 or TRBD2 may fit D (5 bases each). Trimming pared 8 bases from V and 0 bases from J, leaving 31 bases between. The CDR3 has 19 residues. Germline values: CDR1 DFQATT, CDR2 SNEGSKA (reference sequence). The DNA of the CDR3 is TGCAGTACCCGAACCCCAACCTACCCGGGACGCAGGTACCAAGAGACCCAGTACTTC. Translating gives CSTRTPTYPGRRYQETQYF.